The T cell receptor beta chain described here comes from a study of cytomegalovirus exposure and HLA in healthy donors. The length of the CDR3 is 16 residues. V lost 5 bases, J lost 6 bases, and 9 bases stayed unmatched. Germline-derived CDR1 and CDR2 are SGHTA and FQGNSA. The protocol was immunoSEQ multiplex PCR, while the TCRdb copy is restricted to in-frame clones and leaves out a portion. Counted here are roughly 100,000 clones, about 88% occurring once; the ten biggest clones make up over 3%. Sample: PBMCs. This chain joins TRBV7-2 and TRBJ2-3, with TRBD2 identical over 12 bases. This TCR was recovered from a woman in her late teens or twenties in good health and CMV-seropositive. The CDR3 DNA follows: TGTGCCAGCAGCCCTAGCGGGAGGGCCATATTGGATACGCAGTATTTT. Protein: CASSPSGRAILDTQYF.